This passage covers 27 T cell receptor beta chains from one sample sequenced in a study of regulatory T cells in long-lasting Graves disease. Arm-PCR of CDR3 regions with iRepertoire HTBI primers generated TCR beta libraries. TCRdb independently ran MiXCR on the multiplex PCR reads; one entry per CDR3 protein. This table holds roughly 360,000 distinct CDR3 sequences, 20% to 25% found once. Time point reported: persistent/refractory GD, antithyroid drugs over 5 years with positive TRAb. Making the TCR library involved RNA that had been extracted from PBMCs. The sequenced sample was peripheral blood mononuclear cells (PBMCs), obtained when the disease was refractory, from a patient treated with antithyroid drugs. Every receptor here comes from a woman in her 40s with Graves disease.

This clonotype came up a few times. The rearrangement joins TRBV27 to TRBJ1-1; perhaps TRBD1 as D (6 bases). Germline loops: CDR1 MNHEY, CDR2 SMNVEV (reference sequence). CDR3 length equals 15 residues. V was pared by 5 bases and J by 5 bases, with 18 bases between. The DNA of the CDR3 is TGTGCCAGCAGTCTCCGCCCCACAGGGAGGACTGAAGCTTTCTTT. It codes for CASSLRPTGRTEAFF.

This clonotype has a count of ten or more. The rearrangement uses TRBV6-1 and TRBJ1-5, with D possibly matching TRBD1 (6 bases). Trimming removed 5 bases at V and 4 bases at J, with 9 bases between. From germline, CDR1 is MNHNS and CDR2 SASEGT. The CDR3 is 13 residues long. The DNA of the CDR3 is TGTGCCAGCAGTCGGACAGTTAATCAGCCCCAGCATTTT. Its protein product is CASSRTVNQPQHF.

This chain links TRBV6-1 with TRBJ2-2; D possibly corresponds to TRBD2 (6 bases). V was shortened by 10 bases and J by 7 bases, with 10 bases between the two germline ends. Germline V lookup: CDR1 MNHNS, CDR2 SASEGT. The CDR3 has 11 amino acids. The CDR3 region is CAIGGIGELFF. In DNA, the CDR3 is TGTGCCATCGGCGGGATCGGGGAGCTGTTTTTT.

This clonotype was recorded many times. The CDR3 reads CASTVGGGLKRPQYF. In nucleotides, the CDR3 is TGTGCCAGTACCGTCGGAGGTGGACTCAAGAGACCCCAGTACTTC. This rearrangement joins TRBV19 to TRBJ2-5, with D perhaps TRBD2 (5 bases). CDR3 size: 15 residues. From germline, CDR1 is LNHDA and CDR2 SQIVND (reference sequence). The V gene lost 7 bases and the J gene lost 9 bases, with 24 bases spanning the gap.

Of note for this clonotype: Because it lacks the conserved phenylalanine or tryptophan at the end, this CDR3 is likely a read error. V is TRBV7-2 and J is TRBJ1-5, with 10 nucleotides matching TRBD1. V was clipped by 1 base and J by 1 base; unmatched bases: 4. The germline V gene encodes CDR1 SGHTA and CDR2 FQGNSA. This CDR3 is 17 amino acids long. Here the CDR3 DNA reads TGTGCCAGCAGCTTAGTTGGGACAGGGGACAGCAATCAGCCCCAGCATTCT. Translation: CASSLVGTGDSNQPQHS.

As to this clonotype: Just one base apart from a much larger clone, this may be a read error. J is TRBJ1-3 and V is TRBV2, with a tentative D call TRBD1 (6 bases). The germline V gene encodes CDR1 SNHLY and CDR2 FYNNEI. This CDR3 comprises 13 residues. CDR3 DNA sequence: TGTGCCACAGGGACAACCTCTGAAAACACCATATATTTT. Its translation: CATGTTSENTIYF.

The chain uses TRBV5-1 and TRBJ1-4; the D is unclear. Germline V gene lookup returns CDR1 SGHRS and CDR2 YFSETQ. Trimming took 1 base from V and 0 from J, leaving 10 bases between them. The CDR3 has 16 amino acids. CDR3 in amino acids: CASSLTRHATNEKLFF. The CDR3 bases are TGCGCCAGCAGCTTGACCAGACATGCAACTAATGAAAAACTGTTTTTT.

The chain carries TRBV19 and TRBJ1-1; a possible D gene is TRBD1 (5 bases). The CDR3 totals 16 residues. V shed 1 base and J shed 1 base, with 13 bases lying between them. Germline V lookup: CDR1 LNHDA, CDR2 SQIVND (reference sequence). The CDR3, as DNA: TGTGCCAGTAGTATAGGAGGGACGGGAGCGAACACTGAAGCTTTCTTT. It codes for CASSIGGTGANTEAFF. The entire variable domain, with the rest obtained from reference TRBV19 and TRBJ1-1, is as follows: DGGITQSPKYLFRKEGQNVTLSCEQNLNHDAMYWYRQDPGQGLRLIYYSQIVNDFQKGDIAEGYSVSREKKESFPLTVTSAQKNPTAFYLCASSIGGTGANTEAFFGQGTRLTVV.

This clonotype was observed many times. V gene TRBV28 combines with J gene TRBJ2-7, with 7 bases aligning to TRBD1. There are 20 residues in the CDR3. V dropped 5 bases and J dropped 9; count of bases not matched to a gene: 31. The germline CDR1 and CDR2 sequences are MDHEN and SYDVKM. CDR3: CASSPGTDLQFFPSRLGQYF. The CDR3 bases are TGTGCCAGCAGTCCCGGGACAGATTTGCAGTTTTTCCCGAGTAGGTTGGGGCAGTACTTC.

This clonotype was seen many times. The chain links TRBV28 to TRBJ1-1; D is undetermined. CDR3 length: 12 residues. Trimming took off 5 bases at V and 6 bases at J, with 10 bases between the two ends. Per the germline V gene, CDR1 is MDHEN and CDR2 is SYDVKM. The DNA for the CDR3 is TGTGCCAGCAGTCCCCGGAGGTCTGAAGCTTTCTTT. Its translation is CASSPRRSEAFF.

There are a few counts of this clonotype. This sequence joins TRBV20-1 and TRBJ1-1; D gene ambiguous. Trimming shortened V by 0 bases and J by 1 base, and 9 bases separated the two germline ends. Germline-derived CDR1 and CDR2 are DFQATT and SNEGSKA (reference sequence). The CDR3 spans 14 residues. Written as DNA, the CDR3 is TGCAGTGCTAGAGATCCGAGAAAGAACACTGAAGCTTTCTTT. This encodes CSARDPRKNTEAFF.

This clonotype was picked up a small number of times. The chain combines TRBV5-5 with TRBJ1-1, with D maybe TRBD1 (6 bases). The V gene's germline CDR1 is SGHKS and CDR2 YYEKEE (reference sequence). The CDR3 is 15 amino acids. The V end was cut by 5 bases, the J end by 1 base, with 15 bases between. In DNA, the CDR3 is TGTGCCAGCAGTCGCGGGGGGGGCTCGAACACTGAAGCTTTCTTT. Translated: CASSRGGGSNTEAFF.

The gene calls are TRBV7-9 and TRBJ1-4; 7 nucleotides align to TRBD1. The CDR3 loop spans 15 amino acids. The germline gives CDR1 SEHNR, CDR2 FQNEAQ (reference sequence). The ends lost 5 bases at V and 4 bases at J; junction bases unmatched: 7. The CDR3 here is CASSRGQPNNEKLFF. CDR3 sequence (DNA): TGTGCCAGCAGCCGGGGACAGCCAAATAATGAAAAACTGTTTTTT.

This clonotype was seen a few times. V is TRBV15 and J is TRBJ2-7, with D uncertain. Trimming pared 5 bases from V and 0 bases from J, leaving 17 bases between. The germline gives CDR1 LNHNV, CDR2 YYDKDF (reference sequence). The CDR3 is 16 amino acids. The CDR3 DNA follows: TGTGCCACCAGCGCCATGTTGGCTCCCAGCTCCTACGAGCAGTACTTC. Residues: CATSAMLAPSSYEQYF.

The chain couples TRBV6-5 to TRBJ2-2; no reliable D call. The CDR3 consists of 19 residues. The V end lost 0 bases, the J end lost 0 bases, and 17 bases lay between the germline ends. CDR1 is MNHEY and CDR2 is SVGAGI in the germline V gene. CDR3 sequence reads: CASSYSPAWQRTNTGELFF. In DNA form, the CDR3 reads TGTGCCAGCAGTTACTCTCCGGCGTGGCAGCGAACGAACACCGGGGAGCTGTTTTTT.

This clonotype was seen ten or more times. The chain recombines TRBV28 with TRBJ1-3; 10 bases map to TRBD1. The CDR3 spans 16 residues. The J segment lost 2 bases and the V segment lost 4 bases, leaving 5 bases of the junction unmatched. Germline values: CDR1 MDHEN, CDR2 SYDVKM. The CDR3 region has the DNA TGTGCCAGCAGTTCTCCGGGACAGGGGCCTGGAAACACCATATATTTT. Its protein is CASSSPGQGPGNTIYF.

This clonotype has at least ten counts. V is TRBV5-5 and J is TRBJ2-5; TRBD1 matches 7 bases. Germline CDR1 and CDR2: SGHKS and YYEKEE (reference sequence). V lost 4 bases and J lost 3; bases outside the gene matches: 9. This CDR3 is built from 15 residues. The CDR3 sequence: CASSLSTGIEETQYF. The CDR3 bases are TGTGCCAGCAGCCTATCGACAGGGATCGAAGAGACCCAGTACTTC.

CDR3 residues: CASSPEIANEKLFF. The CDR3, as DNA: TGTGCCAGCAGCCCGGAGATAGCTAATGAAAAACTGTTTTTT. The chain combines TRBV28 with TRBJ1-4; the D is unclear. Germline V gene data show CDR1 as MDHEN and CDR2 as SYDVKM. This CDR3 is 14 amino acids long. V was pared by 6 bases and J by 3 bases, with 11 bases between.

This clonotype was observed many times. The CDR3 region is CASSEYRATGNQPQHF. The CDR3 DNA sequence: TGTGCCAGCAGTGAATATCGGGCCACGGGCAATCAGCCCCAGCATTTT. This sequence joins TRBV6-1 and TRBJ1-5; D gene unclear. The CDR3 length is 16 residues. CDR1 MNHNS and CDR2 SASEGT come from the germline V gene. Trimming took 2 bases from V and 2 from J, leaving 13 bases between them.

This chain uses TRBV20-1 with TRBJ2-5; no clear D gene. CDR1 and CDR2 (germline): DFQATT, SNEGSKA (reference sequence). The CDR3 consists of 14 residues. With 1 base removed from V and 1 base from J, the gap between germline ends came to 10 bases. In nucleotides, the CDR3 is TGCAGTGCTAGAGGGAAAGGACCCCAAGAGACCCAGTACTTC. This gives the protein CSARGKGPQETQYF.

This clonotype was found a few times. This CDR3 is CASTETGALPEAFF. CDR3 DNA: TGTGCCAGCACCGAGACAGGCGCCCTCCCTGAAGCTTTCTTT. The chain joins TRBV28 to TRBJ1-1, with a weak D call TRBD1 (6 bases). V was clipped by 7 bases and J by 6 bases, with 18 bases between them. The germline V gene has CDR1 MDHEN and CDR2 SYDVKM. The CDR3 is made up of 14 amino acids.

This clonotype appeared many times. CDR3 residues: CASSPQGTGLLKTAAFF. The CDR3 DNA reads TGTGCCAGCAGTCCCCAGGGGACGGGACTTCTGAAGACGGCGGCTTTCTTT. This chain connects TRBV6-1 to TRBJ1-1; D is possibly TRBD1 (6 bases). Trimming removed 5 bases from V and 11 bases from J, with 30 bases in between. The length of the CDR3 is 17 residues. Germline V CDR1 and CDR2: MNHNS, SASEGT.

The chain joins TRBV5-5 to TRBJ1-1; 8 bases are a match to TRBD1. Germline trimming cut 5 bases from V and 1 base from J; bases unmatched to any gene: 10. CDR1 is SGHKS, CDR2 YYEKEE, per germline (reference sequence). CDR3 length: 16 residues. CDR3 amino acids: CASRKGRGPQNTEAFF. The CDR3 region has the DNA TGTGCCAGCAGAAAAGGCAGGGGGCCTCAGAACACTGAAGCTTTCTTT.

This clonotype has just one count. CDR3 region: CASSEGLADPTDTQYF. The CDR3, as DNA: TGTGCCAGCAGCGAAGGACTAGCGGACCCCACAGATACGCAGTATTTT. V usage is TRBV11-3 and J usage is TRBJ2-3; 10 bases are a match to TRBD2. Germline V gene lookup returns CDR1 SGHNT and CDR2 YENEEA. The junction had 7 bases not matched to a gene; V was cut back by 5 bases and J by 2 bases. This CDR3 is built from 16 residues. Full variable domain (outside the CDR3, taken from reference TRBV11-3 and TRBJ2-3): EAGVVQSPRYKIIEKKQPVAFWCNPISGHNTLYWYLQNLGQGPELLIRYENEEAVDDSQLPKDRFSAERLKGVDSTLKIQPAELGDSAVYLCASSEGLADPTDTQYFGPGTRLTVL.

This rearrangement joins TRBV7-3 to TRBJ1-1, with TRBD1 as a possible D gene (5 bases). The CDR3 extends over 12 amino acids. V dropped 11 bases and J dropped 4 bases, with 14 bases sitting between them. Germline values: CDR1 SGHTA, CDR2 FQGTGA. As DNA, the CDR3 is TGTGCCTCAGGGCCCTGGGGCACTGAAGCTTTCTTT. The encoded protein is CASGPWGTEAFF.

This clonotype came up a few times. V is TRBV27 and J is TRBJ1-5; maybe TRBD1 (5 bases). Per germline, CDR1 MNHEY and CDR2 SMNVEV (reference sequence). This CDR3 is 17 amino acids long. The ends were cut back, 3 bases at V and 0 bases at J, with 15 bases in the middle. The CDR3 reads CASSFPRQKNSNQPQHF. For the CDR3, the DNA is TGTGCCAGCAGTTTCCCCCGACAGAAGAATAGCAATCAGCCCCAGCATTTT.

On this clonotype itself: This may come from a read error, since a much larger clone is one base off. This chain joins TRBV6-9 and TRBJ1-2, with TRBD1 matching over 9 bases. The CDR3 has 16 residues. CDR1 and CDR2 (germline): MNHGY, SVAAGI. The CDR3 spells CASSYTWTGDGYDYTF. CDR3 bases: TGTGCCAGCAGTTACACCTGGACAGGGGATGGCTATGACTACACCTTC.